This TCR beta chain was documented in a study of shared clonotypes between healthy human individuals. Assay: immunoSEQ multiplex PCR; the TCRdb copy retains only in-frame clones and omits some. The table has some 2 million clones, less than 95% seen once; the top ten hold 1.1%. This clone was counted a few times. Other nucleotide sequences from this sample produce the same CDR3. Only CD45RO-negative cells positively selected for CCR7 counted as naive CD8 cells, so terminally differentiated effector memory CD45RA+ cells were excluded. The V and J ends lost 1 base and 1 base respectively, with 2 bases between them. Per the germline V gene, CDR1 is SNHLY and CDR2 is FYNNEI. The CDR3 runs to 12 residues.

This chain links TRBV2 with TRBJ2-7; D unclear. Sample: naive CD8+ T cells sorted from blood. This clonotype was obtained from a man between 18 and 35 years old in good health. The CDR3 sequence is CASSEGSYEQYF. CDR3 DNA sequence: TGTGCCAGCAGTGAAGGTTCCTACGAGCAGTACTTC.